The table lists the clone carrying this TCR beta chain with many counts. The antigen is unknown. The CDR3 has 13 residues. The V end lost 4 bases, the J end lost 7 bases, and 8 bases lay between the germline ends. The germline CDR1 and CDR2 sequences are SEHNR and FQNEAQ (reference sequence). This record belongs to a study of spatial heterogeneity in lung cancer. Overall study findings and caveats: It was found that expanded intratumoral alpha and beta TCR counts tracked tumor mutation counts.

TCRdb processed the 5' RACE reads anew with MiXCR; each CDR3 protein has one entry. The data contain about 23,000 distinct CDR3 sequences, under 5.5% of them singletons. Noted time point: sample taken at primary tumor resection. The TCR comes from a male donor with early-stage non-small cell lung cancer. V gene TRBV7-9 combines with J gene TRBJ1-6; D is ambiguous. The material sequenced was lung tumor tissue, taken at surgery. The DNA for the CDR3 is TGTGCCAGCAGCTACACAGTGAATTCACCCCTCCACTTT. Encoded protein: CASSYTVNSPLHF.